The sequence of this T cell receptor (beta chain) was determined in a study of cytomegalovirus exposure and HLA in healthy donors. Both 60 Vbeta primers and 13 Jbeta primers went into the PCR. The repertoire was sequenced with immunoSEQ multiplex PCR; TCRdb's copy has only in-frame clones and lacks some. The sample has some 150,000 clones; 65% to 85% are singletons. Study observations and caveats: Among the most significant clusters, several appeared linked to common viral pathogens in a later analysis. The study carried out a later analysis of TCR beta sequences. It associated some 17,000 of them with specific HLA alleles at a false discovery rate of 0.05. Most subjects had HLA-A and HLA-B alleles reportedly predicted accurately by TCR beta sequences.

On this clone: Antigen unknown.

From germline, CDR1 is KGHSH and CDR2 LQKENI. Germline trimming cut 3 bases from V and 0 bases from J; bases unmatched to any gene: 20. This CDR3 comprises 21 residues. V gene TRBV18 combines with J gene TRBJ2-1, with 7 bases identical to TRBD2. The sequencing input was PBMCs. This TCR derives from a woman between 50 and 59 years old in good health and CMV-seropositive. The CDR3 sequence is CASSPGIAGVVRTYSYNEQFF. The DNA of the CDR3 is TGTGCCAGCTCACCGGGGATCGCGGGAGTGGTTCGCACTTACTCCTACAATGAGCAGTTCTTC. Combining the CDR3 with reference TRBV18 and TRBJ2-1 gives the whole variable domain NAGVMQNPRHLVRRRGQEARLRCSPMKGHSHVYWYRQLPEEGLKFMVYLQKENIIDESGMPKERFSAEFPKEGPSILRIQQVVRGDSAAYFCASSPGIAGVVRTYSYNEQFFGPGTRLTVL.